Listed below are T cell receptor beta chains from one sample, sequenced in a study of T cells in tuberculosis. The method was immunoSEQ multiplex PCR; TCRdb's version includes in-frame clones alone and lacks a portion of them. The sample consists of more than 35,000 clones, almost 95% of them appearing once. Source material: PBMCs. These receptors were taken from a donor between 10 and 29 years old with latent tuberculosis or without tuberculosis infection. Some clones in this sample may be carry-over from other donors' samples. Each CDR3 is given with its conserved first and last residue. D genes are given only for firm matches. Clone size is given for some rows only: seen once, a few or many times, or a class if the clone is expanded.

J: TRBJ1-3; size: once; D: TRBD1; V: TRBV5-1; length: 14; DNA: TGCGCCAGCAGCTTCACAGGGGCTGGAAACACCATATATTTT; CDR3: CASSFTGAGNTIYF
J: TRBJ2-3; size: -; D: TRBD1; V: TRBV7-8; length: 15; DNA: TGTGCCAGCAGCGTCCGGGACAGCTACACAGATACGCAGTATTTT; CDR3: CASSVRDSYTDTQYF
J: TRBJ2-3; size: -; D: TRBD2; V: TRBV11-2; length: 15; DNA: TGTGCCAGCAGCTTGGGAGCGGGGGAGGGGGATACGCAGTATTTT; CDR3: CASSLGAGEGDTQYF
J: TRBJ1-5; size: -; D: -; V: TRBV19; length: 13; DNA: TGTGCCAGTAGTATAGGAGCAAATCAGCCCCAGCATTTT; CDR3: CASSIGANQPQHF
J: TRBJ1-6; size: -; D: -; V: TRBV6-6; length: 16; DNA: TGTGCCAGCAGTTTCCTAGCTAGCTCCTATAATTCACCCCTCCACTTT; CDR3: CASSFLASSYNSPLHF
J: TRBJ1-5; size: once; D: TRBD1; V: TRBV7-2; length: 14; DNA: TGTGCCAGCAGCTCACAGGGGCCCAATCAGCCCCAGCATTTT; CDR3: CASSSQGPNQPQHF
J: TRBJ2-7; size: -; D: -; V: TRBV4-2; length: 16; DNA: TGTGCCAGCAGCCGTACAGGTTCTGCCCCTTCCTACGAGCAGTACTTC; CDR3: CASSRTGSAPSYEQYF
J: TRBJ1-2; size: -; D: TRBD1; V: TRBV10-3; length: 13; DNA: TGTGCCATCAAGGGGACAGAGTCGATCGGCTACACCTTC; CDR3: CAIKGTESIGYTF
J: TRBJ1-5; size: -; D: -; V: TRBV2; length: 15; DNA: TGTGCCAGCAGTGGGGGAGGGGCTCCTAATCAGCCCCAGCATTTT; CDR3: CASSGGGAPNQPQHF
J: TRBJ1-2; size: -; D: -; V: TRBV27; length: 13; DNA: TGTGCCAGCGGACTCCCGGGTCTCTATGGCTACACCTTC; CDR3: CASGLPGLYGYTF
J: TRBJ2-7; size: -; D: -; V: TRBV4-1; length: 15; DNA: TGCGCCAGCAGCCAAGATCGTGGCGGTTACTACGAGCAGTACTTC; CDR3: CASSQDRGGYYEQYF
J: TRBJ1-4; size: -; D: -; V: TRBV9; length: 16; DNA: TGTGCCAGCAGCGTAGCTCAAGGCATAGGGGGTGAAAAACTGTTTTTT; CDR3: CASSVAQGIGGEKLFF
J: TRBJ2-5; size: -; D: TRBD2; V: TRBV5-1; length: 15; DNA: TGCGCCAGCAGCCCGACAACTAGCGGCCAAGAGACCCAGTACTTC; CDR3: CASSPTTSGQETQYF
J: TRBJ1-3; size: once; D: -; V: TRBV11-2; length: 18; DNA: TGTGCCAGCAGCTTAGGTGGACCGGACAGAAGCTCTGGAAACACCATATATTTT; CDR3: CASSLGGPDRSSGNTIYF
J: TRBJ1-4; size: -; D: TRBD1; V: TRBV5-1; length: 18; DNA: TGCGCCAGCAGCTTGTACCCCACCGACAGGGAACCAAATGAAAAACTGTTTTTT; CDR3: CASSLYPTDREPNEKLFF
J: TRBJ1-5; size: -; D: -; V: TRBV7-8; length: 16; DNA: TGTGCCAGCAGCTTAGTTGGAGAAAGCAGCAATCAGCCCCAGCATTTT; CDR3: CASSLVGESSNQPQHF
J: TRBJ2-1; size: -; D: TRBD2; V: TRBV4-2; length: 16; DNA: TGTGCCAGCAGCCCCAAAGCGGGGGGGCTCGGCAATGAGCAGTTCTTC; CDR3: CASSPKAGGLGNEQFF
J: TRBJ1-1; size: once; D: -; V: TRBV19; length: 14; DNA: TGTGCCAGTAGTCTGACCGACAGGATACCTGAAGCTTTCTTT; CDR3: CASSLTDRIPEAFF
J: TRBJ2-1; size: -; D: TRBD2; V: TRBV10-1; length: 17; DNA: TGCGCCAGCAGTGGACTAGCGGGGGCCCGCCATAACAATGAGCAGTTCTTC; CDR3: CASSGLAGARHNNEQFF
J: TRBJ1-2; size: -; D: -; V: TRBV7-2; length: 15; DNA: TGTGCCAGCAGCTTAGTAGAAGGGGCTCTCTATGGCTACACCTTC; CDR3: CASSLVEGALYGYTF